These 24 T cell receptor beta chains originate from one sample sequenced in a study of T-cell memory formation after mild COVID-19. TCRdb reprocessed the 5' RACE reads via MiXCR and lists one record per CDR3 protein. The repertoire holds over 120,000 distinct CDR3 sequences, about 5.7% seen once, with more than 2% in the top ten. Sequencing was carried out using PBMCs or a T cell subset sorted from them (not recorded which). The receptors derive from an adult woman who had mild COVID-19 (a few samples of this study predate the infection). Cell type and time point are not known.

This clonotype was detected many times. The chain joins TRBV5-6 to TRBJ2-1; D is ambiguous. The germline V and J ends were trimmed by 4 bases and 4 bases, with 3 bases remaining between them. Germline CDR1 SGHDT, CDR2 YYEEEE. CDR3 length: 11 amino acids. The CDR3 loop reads CASSVYNEQFF. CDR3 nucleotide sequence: TGTGCCAGCAGCGTGTACAATGAGCAGTTCTTC.

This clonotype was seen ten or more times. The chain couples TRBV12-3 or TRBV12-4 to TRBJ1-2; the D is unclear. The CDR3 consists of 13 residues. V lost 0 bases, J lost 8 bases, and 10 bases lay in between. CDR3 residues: CASSLAVDRGYTF. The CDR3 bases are TGTGCCAGCAGTTTAGCCGTGGATCGGGGCTACACCTTC.

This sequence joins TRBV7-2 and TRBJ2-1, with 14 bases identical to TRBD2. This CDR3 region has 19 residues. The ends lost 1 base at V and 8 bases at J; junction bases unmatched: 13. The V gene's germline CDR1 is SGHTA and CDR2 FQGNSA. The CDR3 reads CASSLERGRGLAGVDEQFF. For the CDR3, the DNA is TGTGCCAGCAGCTTAGAGCGGGGTAGGGGACTAGCGGGAGTGGATGAGCAGTTCTTC.

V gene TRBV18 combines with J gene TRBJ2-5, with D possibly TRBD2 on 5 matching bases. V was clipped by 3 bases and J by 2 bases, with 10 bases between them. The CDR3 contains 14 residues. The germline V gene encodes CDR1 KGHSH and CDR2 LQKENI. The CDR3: CASSPSGRQETQYF. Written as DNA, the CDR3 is TGTGCCAGCTCACCGAGCGGCAGACAAGAGACCCAGTACTTC.

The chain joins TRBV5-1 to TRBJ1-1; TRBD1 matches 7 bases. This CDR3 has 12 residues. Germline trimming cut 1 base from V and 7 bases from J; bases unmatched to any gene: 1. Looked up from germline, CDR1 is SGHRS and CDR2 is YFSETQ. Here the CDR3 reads CASSLTGDEAFF. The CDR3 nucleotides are TGCGCCAGCAGCTTGACAGGGGATGAAGCTTTCTTT.

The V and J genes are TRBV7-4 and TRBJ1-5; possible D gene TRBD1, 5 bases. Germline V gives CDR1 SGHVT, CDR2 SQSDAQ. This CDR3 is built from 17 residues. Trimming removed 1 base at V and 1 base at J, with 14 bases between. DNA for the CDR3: TGTGCCAGCAGCTTAGAATACAACAGGCGAAGCAATCAGCCCCAGCATTTT. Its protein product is CASSLEYNRRSNQPQHF.

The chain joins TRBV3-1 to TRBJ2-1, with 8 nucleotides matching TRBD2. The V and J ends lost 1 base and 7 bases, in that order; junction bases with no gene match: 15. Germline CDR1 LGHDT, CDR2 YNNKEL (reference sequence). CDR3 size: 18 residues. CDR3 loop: CASSQVPVISGAGNEQFF. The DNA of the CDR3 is TGTGCCAGCAGCCAAGTACCCGTGATTAGCGGGGCGGGGAATGAGCAGTTCTTC.

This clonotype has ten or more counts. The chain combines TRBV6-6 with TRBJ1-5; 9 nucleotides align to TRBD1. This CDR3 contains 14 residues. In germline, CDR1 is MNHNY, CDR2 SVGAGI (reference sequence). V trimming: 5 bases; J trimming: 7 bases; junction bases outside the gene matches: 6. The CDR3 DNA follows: TGTGCCAGCAGTGGGACAGGGAATCGCCAGCCCCAGCATTTT. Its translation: CASSGTGNRQPQHF.

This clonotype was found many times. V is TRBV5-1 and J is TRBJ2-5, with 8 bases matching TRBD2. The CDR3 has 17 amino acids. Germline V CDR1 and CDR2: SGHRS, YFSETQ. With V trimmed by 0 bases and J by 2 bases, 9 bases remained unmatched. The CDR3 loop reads CASSLDGGLAGQETQYF. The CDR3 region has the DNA TGCGCCAGCAGCTTGGATGGGGGGTTAGCGGGACAAGAGACCCAGTACTTC.

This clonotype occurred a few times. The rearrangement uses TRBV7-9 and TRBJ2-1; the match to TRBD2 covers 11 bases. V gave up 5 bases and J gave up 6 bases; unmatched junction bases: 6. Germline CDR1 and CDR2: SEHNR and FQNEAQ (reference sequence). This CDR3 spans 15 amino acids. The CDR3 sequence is CASSPLAGVRNEQFF. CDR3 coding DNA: TGTGCCAGCAGCCCACTAGCGGGAGTTCGCAATGAGCAGTTCTTC.

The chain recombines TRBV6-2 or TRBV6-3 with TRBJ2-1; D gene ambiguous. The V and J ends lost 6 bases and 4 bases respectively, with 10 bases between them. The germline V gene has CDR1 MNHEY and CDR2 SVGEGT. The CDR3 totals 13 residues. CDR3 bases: TGTGCCAGCAGCCTCATCAAGTACAATGAGCAGTTCTTC. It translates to CASSLIKYNEQFF.

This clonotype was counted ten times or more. CDR3 region: CAWSTRDRVAYEQYF. As DNA, the CDR3 is TGTGCCTGGAGCACCCGAGACAGGGTAGCCTACGAGCAGTACTTC. The chain couples TRBV30 to TRBJ2-7; 7 bases are shared with TRBD1. CDR1 and CDR2 from the germline V gene are GTSNPN and SVGIG (reference sequence). J lost 2 bases, V lost 3 bases, and 10 bases had no gene match. The CDR3 sequence is 15 residues long.

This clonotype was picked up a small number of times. The CDR3 DNA sequence: TGTGCCACCAGTGATTCGCCGGCACGCTCCCGGTCCAATGAGCAGTTCTTC. It specifies CATSDSPARSRSNEQFF. This chain connects TRBV24-1 to TRBJ2-1; D remains unclear. V was clipped by 2 bases and J by 6 bases, with 19 bases between them. This CDR3 has 17 amino acids. Germline values: CDR1 KGHDR, CDR2 SFDVKD.

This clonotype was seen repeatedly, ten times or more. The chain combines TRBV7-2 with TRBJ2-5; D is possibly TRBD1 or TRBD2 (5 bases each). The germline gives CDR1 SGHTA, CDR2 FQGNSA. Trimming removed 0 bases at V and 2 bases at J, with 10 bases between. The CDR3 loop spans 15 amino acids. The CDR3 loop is CASSLARGWQETQYF. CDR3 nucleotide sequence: TGTGCCAGCAGCTTAGCGAGGGGATGGCAAGAGACCCAGTACTTC.

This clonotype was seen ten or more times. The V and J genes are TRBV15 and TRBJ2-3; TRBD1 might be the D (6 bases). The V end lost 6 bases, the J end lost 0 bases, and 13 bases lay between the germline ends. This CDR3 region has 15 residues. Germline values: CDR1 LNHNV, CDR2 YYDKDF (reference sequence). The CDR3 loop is CATRGRGSSTDTQYF. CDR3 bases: TGTGCCACCAGGGGCAGGGGCTCTAGCACAGATACGCAGTATTTT.

The DNA for the CDR3 is TGTGCCAGCAGTAGACGACACGGGAATTCACCCCTCCACTTT. Its protein product is CASSRRHGNSPLHF. The rearrangement links TRBV12-3 or TRBV12-4 to TRBJ1-6; no clear D gene. Trimming removed 5 bases at V and 7 bases at J, with 12 bases between. This CDR3 region has 14 residues.

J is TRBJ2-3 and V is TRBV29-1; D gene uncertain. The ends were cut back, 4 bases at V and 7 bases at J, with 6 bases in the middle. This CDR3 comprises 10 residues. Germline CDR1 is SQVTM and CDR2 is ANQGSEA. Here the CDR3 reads CSVALYTQYF. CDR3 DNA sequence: TGCAGCGTTGCTCTTTATACGCAGTATTTT.

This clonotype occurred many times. The CDR3 bases are TGTGCCAGCAGTTACTCGCTTAGCGTCCGAGGGAAAGAGCAGTTCTTC. It codes for CASSYSLSVRGKEQFF. The rearrangement links TRBV6-2 or TRBV6-3 to TRBJ2-1; tentative D call: TRBD2 (5 bases). V lost 0 bases and J 10 bases, leaving 19 bases between the germline ends. The CDR3 covers 16 residues. Germline V gene sequence: CDR1 MNHEY, CDR2 SVGEGT.

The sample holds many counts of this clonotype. DNA for the CDR3: TGCGCCAGCAGCGTCGCGTCGGGTTCTTTTGAGCAGTACTTC. It codes for CASSVASGSFEQYF. V and J are TRBV5-1 and TRBJ2-7; D is unresolved. The germline V gene has CDR1 SGHRS and CDR2 YFSETQ. The CDR3 has 14 residues. V was cut by 4 bases and J by 7 bases, with 18 bases left in between.

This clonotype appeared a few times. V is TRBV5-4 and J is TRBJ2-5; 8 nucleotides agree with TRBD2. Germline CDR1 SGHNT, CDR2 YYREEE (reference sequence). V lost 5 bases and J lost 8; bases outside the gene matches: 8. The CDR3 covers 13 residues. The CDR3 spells CASSKAGVNTQYF. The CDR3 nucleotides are TGTGCCAGCAGTAAAGCGGGAGTGAATACCCAGTACTTC.

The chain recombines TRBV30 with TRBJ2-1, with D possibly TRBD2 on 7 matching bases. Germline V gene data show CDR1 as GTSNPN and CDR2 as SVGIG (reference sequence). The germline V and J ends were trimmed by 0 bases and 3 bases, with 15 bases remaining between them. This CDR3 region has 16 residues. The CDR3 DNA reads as TGTGCCTGGAGTGTCTGGCGGGGGCAGCTCTACAATGAGCAGTTCTTC. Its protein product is CAWSVWRGQLYNEQFF. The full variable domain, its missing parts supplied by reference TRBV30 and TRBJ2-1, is SQTIHQWPATLVQPVGSPLSLECTVEGTSNPNLYWYRQAAGRGLQLLFYSVGIGQISSEVPQNLSASRPQDRQFILSSKKLLLSDSGFYLCAWSVWRGQLYNEQFFGPGTRLTVL.

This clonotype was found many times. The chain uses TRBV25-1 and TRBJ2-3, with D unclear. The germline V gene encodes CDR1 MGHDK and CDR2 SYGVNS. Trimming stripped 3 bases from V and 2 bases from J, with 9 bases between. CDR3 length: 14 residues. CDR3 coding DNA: TGTGCCAGCAGTGATGTAGGGATCACAGATACGCAGTATTTT. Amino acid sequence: CASSDVGITDTQYF. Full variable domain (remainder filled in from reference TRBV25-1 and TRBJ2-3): EADIYQTPRYLVIGTGKKITLECSQTMGHDKMYWYQQDPGMELHLIHYSYGVNSTEKGDLSSESTVSRIRTEHFPLTLESARPSHTSQYLCASSDVGITDTQYFGPGTRLTVL.

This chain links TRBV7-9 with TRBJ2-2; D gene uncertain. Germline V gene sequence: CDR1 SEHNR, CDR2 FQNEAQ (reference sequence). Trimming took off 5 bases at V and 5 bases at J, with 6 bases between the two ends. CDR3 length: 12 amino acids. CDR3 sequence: CASSTQTGELFF. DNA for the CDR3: TGTGCCAGCAGCACCCAGACCGGGGAGCTGTTTTTT.

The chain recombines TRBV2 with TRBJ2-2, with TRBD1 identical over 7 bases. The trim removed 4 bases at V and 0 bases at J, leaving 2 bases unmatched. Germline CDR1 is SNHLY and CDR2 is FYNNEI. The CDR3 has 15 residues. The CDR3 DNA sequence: TGTGCCAGCAGTGCCGGGACAGCGAACACCGGGGAGCTGTTTTTT. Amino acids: CASSAGTANTGELFF.